The 17 T cell receptor beta chains below come from one sample, sequenced in a study of T cells in localized non-small cell lung cancer. Here immunoSEQ multiplex PCR was the method, and the copy in TCRdb shows in-frame clones only, minus some. This table holds around 35,000 clones, roughly 77% found once. The sequences come from peripheral blood, collected before any cancer treatment. These receptors were taken from a male donor aged 60 or over with stage III squamous cell lung carcinoma.

This chain uses TRBV5-1 with TRBJ1-4, with 7 positions matching TRBD1. Germline CDR1 reads SGHRS; CDR2 reads YFSETQ. J gave up 10 bases and V 2 bases, and 8 bases lay outside the gene matches. The CDR3 sequence is 14 residues long. The CDR3 DNA sequence: TGCGCCAGCAGCTTCTTTCAGGGGGGAGGAAAACTGTTTTTT. This encodes CASSFFQGGGKLFF.

The chain uses TRBV7-2 and TRBJ2-3; 9 bases are a match to TRBD1. The CDR3 is made up of 15 amino acids. Unmatched junction bases numbered 12, after V lost 10 bases and J lost 4 bases. The germline V gene has CDR1 SGHTA and CDR2 FQGNSA. CDR3 amino acids: CATAEQGQGPDTQYF. The CDR3 DNA reads as TGTGCCACGGCTGAACAGGGACAGGGTCCAGATACGCAGTATTTT.

This sequence joins TRBV5-4 and TRBJ2-7, with D possibly being TRBD2 (5 bases). The V end lost 5 bases, the J end lost 0 bases, and 15 bases lay between the germline ends. Germline V gene sequence: CDR1 SGHNT, CDR2 YYREEE (reference sequence). CDR3 length: 15 amino acids. Written as DNA, the CDR3 is TGTGCCAGCAGAGGACCCCGGGGTAGCTCCTACGAGCAGTACTTC. This codes for CASRGPRGSSYEQYF.

This clone was detected only once. The V and J genes are TRBV2 and TRBJ1-2, with D possibly matching TRBD1 (5 bases). The CDR3 has 21 residues. V was clipped by 6 bases and J by 1 base, with 33 bases between them. In germline, CDR1 is SNHLY, CDR2 FYNNEI. The CDR3 loop is CASSLTVGVVISGSFNYGYTF. In nucleotides, the CDR3 is TGTGCCAGCAGCCTCACGGTGGGGGTTGTTATTAGTGGGAGTTTTAACTATGGCTACACCTTC.

The chain has TRBV15 and TRBJ2-2; the D is unclear. Trimming took off 0 bases at V and 4 bases at J, with 9 bases between the two ends. This CDR3 contains 15 residues. CDR1 LNHNV and CDR2 YYDKDF come from the germline V gene (reference sequence). As DNA, the CDR3 is TGTGCCACCAGCAGAGATGGCCAGACCACCGGGGAGCTGTTTTTT. It encodes CATSRDGQTTGELFF.

This rearrangement joins TRBV25-1 to TRBJ2-6, with unresolved D. V lost 1 base, J lost 1 base, and 5 bases lay in between. This CDR3 is built from 15 residues. Germline V gene sequence: CDR1 MGHDK, CDR2 SYGVNS. This CDR3 is CASSESRSGANVLTF. CDR3 in DNA: TGTGCCAGCAGTGAATCGCGGTCTGGGGCCAACGTCCTGACTTTC.

The chain joins TRBV7-9 to TRBJ1-2, with D tentatively TRBD1 (5 bases). Deletions cut 6 bases from V and 13 bases from J, with 30 bases between. The CDR3 is made up of 16 amino acids. CDR1 is SEHNR and CDR2 is FQNEAQ in the germline V gene (reference sequence). The CDR3 nucleotides are TGTGCCAGCAGTTACCCTTTTCAAGGGGCGCATCCTCAGTCCACCTTC. Protein product: CASSYPFQGAHPQSTF.

This chain joins TRBV29-1 and TRBJ2-7, with a weak D call TRBD1 (6 bases). CDR3 size: 13 residues. The germline gives CDR1 SQVTM, CDR2 ANQGSEA. V was pared by 6 bases and J by 4 bases, with 16 bases between. The CDR3 DNA follows: TGCAGCGTGCGCAGGGGTTCCATGTACGAGCAGTACTTC. Translated, it gives CSVRRGSMYEQYF.

The gene calls are TRBV5-6 and TRBJ2-1; 8 nucleotides match TRBD1. CDR1 is SGHDT, CDR2 YYEEEE, per germline. CDR3 size: 16 residues. With 0 bases clipped from V and 2 bases from J, the junction kept 4 bases outside the gene matches. The CDR3 DNA follows: TGTGCCAGCAGCTTGGAGCCAGGGGGCGCCTACAATGAGCAGTTCTTC. This gives the protein CASSLEPGGAYNEQFF.

The chain carries TRBV6-5 and TRBJ1-2; TRBD1 might be the D (5 bases). CDR3 length: 14 residues. CDR1 and CDR2 (germline): MNHEY, SVGAGI. Trimming removed 0 bases from V and 3 bases from J, with 8 bases in between. The CDR3: CASSYSSGHYGYTF. In DNA form, the CDR3 reads TGTGCCAGCAGTTACTCCTCAGGGCACTATGGCTACACCTTC.

The chain uses TRBV19 and TRBJ1-1; no firm D call. The CDR3 extends over 14 amino acids. Trimming shortened V by 3 bases and J by 0 bases, and 8 bases separated the two germline ends. The germline gives CDR1 LNHDA, CDR2 SQIVND (reference sequence). CDR3 DNA sequence: TGTGCCAGTAGTATGGGGTGGCTGAACACTGAAGCTTTCTTT. Protein sequence: CASSMGWLNTEAFF.

This rearrangement joins TRBV27 to TRBJ1-2, with 10 bases matching TRBD1. After removal of 6 bases from V and 6 bases from J, the junction contained 10 bases not matched to a gene. The CDR3 contains 15 residues. Germline CDR1 reads MNHEY; CDR2 reads SMNVEV (reference sequence). In DNA, the CDR3 is TGTGCCAGCAGGAATTTTAGGACAGGGGGGGATGGCTACACCTTC. Protein product: CASRNFRTGGDGYTF.

In this sample, this clone turned up once. This chain connects TRBV6-6 to TRBJ2-7; D gene unclear. CDR1 and CDR2 (germline): MNHNY, SVGAGI (reference sequence). Trimming removed 6 bases at V and 5 bases at J, with 17 bases between. The CDR3 length is 14 residues. This chain's CDR3 is CASSPSLPRNEQYF. The CDR3 nucleotides are TGTGCCAGCAGCCCATCGTTACCACGCAACGAGCAGTACTTC.

The chain carries TRBV7-2 and TRBJ2-5; 8 positions match TRBD1. The germline CDR1 and CDR2 sequences are SGHTA and FQGNSA. CDR3 length equals 14 residues. With V trimmed by 5 bases and J by 3 bases, 5 bases remained unmatched. The CDR3: CASSPDRAKETQYF. Here the CDR3 DNA reads TGTGCCAGCAGCCCGGACAGGGCCAAAGAGACCCAGTACTTC.

In its sample, this clone is medium-sized. V usage is TRBV5-4 and J usage is TRBJ2-7; 8 bases are a match to TRBD2. CDR1 SGHNT and CDR2 YYREEE come from the germline V gene (reference sequence). The length of the CDR3 is 14 residues. The junction had 6 bases not matched to a gene; V was cut back by 2 bases and J by 5 bases. CDR3 in amino acids: CASSLGRGGNEQYF. The CDR3 nucleotides are TGTGCCAGCAGCTTAGGTCGGGGGGGCAACGAGCAGTACTTC. Combining the CDR3 with reference TRBV5-4 and TRBJ2-7 gives the whole variable domain ETGVTQSPTHLIKTRGQQVTLRCSSQSGHNTVSWYQQALGQGPQFIFQYYREEENGRGNFPPRFSGLQFPNYSSELNVNALELDDSALYLCASSLGRGGNEQYFGPGTRLTVT.

This clone appeared a single time. The chain couples TRBV7-3 to TRBJ2-3, with D hard to call. Germline V CDR1 and CDR2: SGHTA, FQGTGA. V was pared by 1 base and J by 2 bases, with 7 bases between. The CDR3 is 14 amino acids. The CDR3 coding sequence is TGTGCCAGCAGCTTAAGTGCCCTCACAGATACGCAGTATTTT. It is translated as CASSLSALTDTQYF.

V gene TRBV7-2 combines with J gene TRBJ1-4; D uncertain. Deletions cut 4 bases from V and 11 bases from J, with 17 bases between. The germline V gene encodes CDR1 SGHTA and CDR2 FQGNSA. The CDR3 contains 14 residues. The CDR3 region is CASSSERRGAKLFF. The CDR3, as DNA: TGTGCCAGCAGCTCAGAGCGACGTGGCGCGAAACTGTTTTTT.